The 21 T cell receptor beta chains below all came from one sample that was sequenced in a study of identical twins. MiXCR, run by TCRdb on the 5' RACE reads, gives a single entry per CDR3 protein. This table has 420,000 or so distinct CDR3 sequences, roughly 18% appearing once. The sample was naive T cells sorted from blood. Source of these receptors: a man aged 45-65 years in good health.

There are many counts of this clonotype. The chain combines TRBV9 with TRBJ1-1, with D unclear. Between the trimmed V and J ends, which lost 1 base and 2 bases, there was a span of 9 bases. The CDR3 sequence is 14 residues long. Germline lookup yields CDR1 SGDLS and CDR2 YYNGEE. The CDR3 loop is CASSVRPSNTEAFF. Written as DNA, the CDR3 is TGTGCCAGCAGCGTACGCCCAAGTAACACTGAAGCTTTCTTT. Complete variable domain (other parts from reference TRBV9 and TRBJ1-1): DSGVTQTPKHLITATGQRVTLRCSPRSGDLSVYWYQQSLDQGLQFLIQYYNGEERAKGNILERFSAQQFPDLHSELNLSSLELGDSALYFCASSVRPSNTEAFFGQGTRLTVV.

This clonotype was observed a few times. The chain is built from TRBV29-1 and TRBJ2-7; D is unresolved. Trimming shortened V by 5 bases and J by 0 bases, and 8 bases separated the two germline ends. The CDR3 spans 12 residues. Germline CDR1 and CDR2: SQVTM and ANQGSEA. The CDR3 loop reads CSVNSNSYEQYF. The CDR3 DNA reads TGCAGCGTTAACAGTAACTCCTACGAGCAGTACTTC.

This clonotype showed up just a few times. This chain's CDR3 is CAVGQGFGANVLTF. In nucleotides, the CDR3 is TGTGCTGTTGGGCAGGGCTTTGGGGCCAACGTCCTGACTTTC. This chain uses TRBV5-4 with TRBJ2-6; maybe TRBD1 (5 bases). The CDR3 has 14 residues. The germline V gene encodes CDR1 SGHNT and CDR2 YYREEE (reference sequence).

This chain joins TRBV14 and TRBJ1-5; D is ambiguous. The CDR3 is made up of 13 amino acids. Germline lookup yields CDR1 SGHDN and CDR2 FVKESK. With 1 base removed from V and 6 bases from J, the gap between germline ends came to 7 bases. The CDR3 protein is CASSQGLGQPQHF. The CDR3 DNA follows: TGTGCCAGCAGCCAAGGATTGGGTCAGCCCCAGCATTTT.

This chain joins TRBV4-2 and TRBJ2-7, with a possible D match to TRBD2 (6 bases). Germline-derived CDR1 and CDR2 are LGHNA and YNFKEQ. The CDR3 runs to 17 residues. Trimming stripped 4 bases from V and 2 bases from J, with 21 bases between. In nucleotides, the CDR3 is TGTGCCAGCAGCCGCCTGGATCCGGGACTCTTAGCCTACGAGCAGTACTTC. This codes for CASSRLDPGLLAYEQYF.

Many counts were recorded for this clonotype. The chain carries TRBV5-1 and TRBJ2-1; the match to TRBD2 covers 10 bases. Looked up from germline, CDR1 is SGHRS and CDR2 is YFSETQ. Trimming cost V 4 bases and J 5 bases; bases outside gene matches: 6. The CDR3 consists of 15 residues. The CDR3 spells CASSPHSGRNNEQFF. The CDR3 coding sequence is TGCGCCAGCAGCCCACATAGCGGGAGGAACAATGAGCAGTTCTTC.

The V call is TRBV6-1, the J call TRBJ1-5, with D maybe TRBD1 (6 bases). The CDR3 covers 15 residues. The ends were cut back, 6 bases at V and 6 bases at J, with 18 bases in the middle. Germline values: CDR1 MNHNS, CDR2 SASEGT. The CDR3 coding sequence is TGTGCCAGCAGAAGAGATCCACAGGGCAGTCAGCCCCAGCATTTT. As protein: CASRRDPQGSQPQHF.

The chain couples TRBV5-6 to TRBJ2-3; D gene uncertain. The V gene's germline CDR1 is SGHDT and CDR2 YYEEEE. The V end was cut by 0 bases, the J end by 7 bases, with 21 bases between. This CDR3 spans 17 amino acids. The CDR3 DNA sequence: TGTGCCAGCAGCTTGGAATCCCTTCTCAAATACATCAATACGCAGTATTTT. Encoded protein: CASSLESLLKYINTQYF. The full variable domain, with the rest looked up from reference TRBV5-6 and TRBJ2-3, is DAGVTQSPTHLIKTRGQQVTLRCSPKSGHDTVSWYQQALGQGPQFIFQYYEEEERQRGNFPDRFSGHQFPNYSSELNVNALLLGDSALYLCASSLESLLKYINTQYFGPGTRLTVL.

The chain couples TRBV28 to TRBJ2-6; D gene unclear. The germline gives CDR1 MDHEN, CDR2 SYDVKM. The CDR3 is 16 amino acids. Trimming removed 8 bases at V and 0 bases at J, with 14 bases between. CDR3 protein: CASSRNTLSGANVLTF. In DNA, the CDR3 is TGTGCCAGCTCCCGTAATACCCTCTCTGGGGCCAACGTCCTGACTTTC.

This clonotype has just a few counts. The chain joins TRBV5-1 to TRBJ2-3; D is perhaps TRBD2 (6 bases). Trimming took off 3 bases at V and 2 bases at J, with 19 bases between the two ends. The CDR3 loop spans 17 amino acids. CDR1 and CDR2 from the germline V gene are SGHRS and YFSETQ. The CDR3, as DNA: TGCGCCAGCAGCTCAGGCTATAGCGGAGGGGTCACAGATACGCAGTATTTT. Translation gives CASSSGYSGGVTDTQYF.

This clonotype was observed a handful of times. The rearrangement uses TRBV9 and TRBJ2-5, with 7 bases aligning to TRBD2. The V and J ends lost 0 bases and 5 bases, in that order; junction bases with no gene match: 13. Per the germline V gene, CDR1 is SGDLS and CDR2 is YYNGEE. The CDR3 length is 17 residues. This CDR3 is CASSVALATTPGETQYF. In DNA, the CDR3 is TGTGCCAGCAGCGTAGCACTAGCGACTACCCCGGGGGAGACCCAGTACTTC. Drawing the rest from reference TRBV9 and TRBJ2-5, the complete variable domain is DSGVTQTPKHLITATGQRVTLRCSPRSGDLSVYWYQQSLDQGLQFLIQYYNGEERAKGNILERFSAQQFPDLHSELNLSSLELGDSALYFCASSVALATTPGETQYFGPGTRLLVL.

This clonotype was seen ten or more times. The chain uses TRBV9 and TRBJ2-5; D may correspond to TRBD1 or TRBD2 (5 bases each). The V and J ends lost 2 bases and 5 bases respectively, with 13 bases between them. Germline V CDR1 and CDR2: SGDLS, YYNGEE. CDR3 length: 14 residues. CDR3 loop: CASSVGTLGETQYF. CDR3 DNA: TGTGCCAGCAGCGTCGGGACCCTCGGCGAGACCCAGTACTTC. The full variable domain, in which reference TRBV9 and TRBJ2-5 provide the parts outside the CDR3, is DSGVTQTPKHLITATGQRVTLRCSPRSGDLSVYWYQQSLDQGLQFLIQYYNGEERAKGNILERFSAQQFPDLHSELNLSSLELGDSALYFCASSVGTLGETQYFGPGTRLLVL.

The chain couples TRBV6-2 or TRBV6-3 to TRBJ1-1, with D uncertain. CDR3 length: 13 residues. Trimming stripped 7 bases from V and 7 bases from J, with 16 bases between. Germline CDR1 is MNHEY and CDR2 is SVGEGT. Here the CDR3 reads CASTNTPEHEAFF. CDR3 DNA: TGTGCCAGCACTAATACGCCAGAACATGAAGCTTTCTTT.

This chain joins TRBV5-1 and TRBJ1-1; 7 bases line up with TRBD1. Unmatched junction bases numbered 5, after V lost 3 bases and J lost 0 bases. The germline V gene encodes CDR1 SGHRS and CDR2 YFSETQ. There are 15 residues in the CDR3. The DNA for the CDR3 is TGCGCCAGCAGCTGGGGACAGTCGCTGAACACTGAAGCTTTCTTT. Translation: CASSWGQSLNTEAFF.

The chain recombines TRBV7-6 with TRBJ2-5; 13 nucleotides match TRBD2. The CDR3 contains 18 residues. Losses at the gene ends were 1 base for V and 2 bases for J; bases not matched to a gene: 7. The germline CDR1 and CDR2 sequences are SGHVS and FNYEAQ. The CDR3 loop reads CASSLVEGLAGTQETQYF. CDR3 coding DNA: TGTGCCAGCAGCTTAGTCGAGGGACTAGCGGGGACACAAGAGACCCAGTACTTC.

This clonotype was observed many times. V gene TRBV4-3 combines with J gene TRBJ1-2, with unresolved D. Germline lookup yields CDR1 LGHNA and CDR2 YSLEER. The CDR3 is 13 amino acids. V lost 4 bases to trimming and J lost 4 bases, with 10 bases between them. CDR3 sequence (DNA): TGCGCCAGCAGCCCAGAGCAATCCTATGGCTACACCTTC. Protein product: CASSPEQSYGYTF.

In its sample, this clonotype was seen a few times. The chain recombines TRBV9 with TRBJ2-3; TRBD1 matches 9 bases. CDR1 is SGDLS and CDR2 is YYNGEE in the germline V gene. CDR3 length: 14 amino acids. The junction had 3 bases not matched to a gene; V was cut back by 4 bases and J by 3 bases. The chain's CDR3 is CASSRDRETDTQYF. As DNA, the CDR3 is TGTGCCAGCAGCCGGGACAGGGAGACAGATACGCAGTATTTT.

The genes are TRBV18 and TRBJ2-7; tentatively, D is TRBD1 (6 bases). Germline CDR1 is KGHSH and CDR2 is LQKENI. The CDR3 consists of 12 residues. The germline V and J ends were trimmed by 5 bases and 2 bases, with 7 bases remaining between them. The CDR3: CASSGDTYEQYF. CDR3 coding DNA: TGTGCCAGCTCAGGGGACACCTACGAGCAGTACTTC.

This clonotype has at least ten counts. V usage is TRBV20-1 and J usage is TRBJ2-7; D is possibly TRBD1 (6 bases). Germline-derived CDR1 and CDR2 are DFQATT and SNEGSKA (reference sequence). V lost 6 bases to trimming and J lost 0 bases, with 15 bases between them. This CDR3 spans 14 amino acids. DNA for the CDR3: TGCAGTGCCCTGGACAGAGGATACTCCTACGAGCAGTACTTC. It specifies CSALDRGYSYEQYF.

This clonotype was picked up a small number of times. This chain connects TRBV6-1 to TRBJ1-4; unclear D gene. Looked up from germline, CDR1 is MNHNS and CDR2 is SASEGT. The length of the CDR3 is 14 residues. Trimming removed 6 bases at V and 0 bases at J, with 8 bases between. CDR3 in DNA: TGTGCCAGCAGGGAGAGAGCAACTAATGAAAAACTGTTTTTT. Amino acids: CASRERATNEKLFF.

CDR3 DNA sequence: TGTGCCAGCAGCGCCCATACAGGGGGCGTGACTAATGAAAAACTGTTTTTT. It translates to CASSAHTGGVTNEKLFF. The chain recombines TRBV9 with TRBJ1-4; 9 nucleotides match TRBD1. Germline V CDR1 and CDR2: SGDLS, YYNGEE. The J segment lost 2 bases and the V segment lost 3 bases, leaving 8 bases of the junction unmatched. This CDR3 is built from 17 residues.